This passage covers 10 T cell receptor beta chains from one sample sequenced in a study of T cells in Graves' hyperthyroidism and ophthalmopathy. TCR beta CDR3 regions were amplified from RNA transcripts. The study used the HTBI primer set for a first-round RT-PCR of the TCR CDR3. In TCRdb, the multiplex PCR reads were re-called with MiXCR into one record per CDR3 protein. The table lists fewer than 300,000 distinct CDR3 sequences, roughly 15% of them singletons. The sample was blood. All receptors come from a woman between 45 and 65 years old with Graves' hyperthyroidism that later progressed to Graves' ophthalmopathy.

This clonotype showed up many times. The CDR3 DNA is TGTGCCAGCAGCTTAGCAGGCGGGGAGCTGTTTTTT. As protein: CASSLAGGELFF. The chain is built from TRBV11-2 and TRBJ2-2; D gene ambiguous. Germline CDR1 reads SGHAT; CDR2 reads FQNNGV. Trimming cost V 1 base and J 7 bases, with 4 bases left between them. The length of the CDR3 is 12 residues.

This clonotype has a handful of counts. The CDR3 reads CATSRVAGISTDTQYF. The CDR3 bases are TGTGCCACCAGCAGAGTGGCGGGAATTTCCACAGATACGCAGTATTTT. This rearrangement joins TRBV15 to TRBJ2-3, with D perhaps matching TRBD2 (6 bases). V lost 1 base to trimming and J lost 2 bases, with 13 bases between them. The CDR3 is 16 residues long. Germline loops: CDR1 LNHNV, CDR2 YYDKDF (reference sequence).

Ten or more counts support this clonotype. This sequence joins TRBV14 and TRBJ1-2; D gene ambiguous. Germline V CDR1 and CDR2: SGHDN, FVKESK. V lost 4 bases to trimming and J lost 3 bases, with 18 bases between them. CDR3 length: 16 residues. The CDR3 nucleotides read TGTGCCAGCAGCCGCGCTCCCTCAGTGGTGTACTATGGCTACACCTTC. Translating it yields CASSRAPSVVYYGYTF.

This clonotype occurred a few times. The chain combines TRBV20-1 with TRBJ2-7; perhaps TRBD2 as D (6 bases). V lost 5 bases to trimming and J lost 0 bases, with 11 bases between them. CDR3 length equals 13 residues. Germline values: CDR1 DFQATT, CDR2 SNEGSKA (reference sequence). CDR3 coding DNA: TGCAGTGCTTATAGCGGACTCTCCTACGAGCAGTACTTC. Translating it yields CSAYSGLSYEQYF.

This clonotype was recorded many times. The chain carries TRBV28 and TRBJ2-5; no reliable D call. The CDR3 extends over 13 amino acids. Germline V gene data show CDR1 as MDHEN and CDR2 as SYDVKM. With 1 base removed from V and 6 bases from J, the gap between germline ends came to 9 bases. CDR3 sequence: CASSLSPVQTQYF. CDR3 in DNA: TGTGCCAGCAGTTTATCCCCAGTACAGACCCAGTACTTC. The full variable domain, rest sourced from reference TRBV28 and TRBJ2-5, is DVKVTQSSRYLVKRTGEKVFLECVQDMDHENMFWYRQDPGLGLRLIYFSYDVKMKEKGDIPEGYSVSREKKERFSLILESASTNQTSMYLCASSLSPVQTQYFGPGTRLLVL.

This clonotype has at least ten counts. V usage is TRBV6-2 or TRBV6-3 and J usage is TRBJ2-7, with 9 bases matching TRBD1. The trim removed 9 bases at V and 2 bases at J, leaving 11 bases unmatched. CDR3 size: 15 residues. The germline gives CDR1 MNHEY, CDR2 SVGEGT. CDR3 bases: TGTGCCAGTACTAAAGGACAGGGGCTTACCTACGAGCAGTACTTC. Its translation is CASTKGQGLTYEQYF.

This clonotype occurred many times. The chain combines TRBV28 with TRBJ2-1, with 9 bases identical to TRBD2. Looked up from germline, CDR1 is MDHEN and CDR2 is SYDVKM. V was clipped by 6 bases and J by 3 bases; unmatched bases: 15. The CDR3 length is 18 residues. The CDR3, as DNA: TGTGCCAGCAGATACACCGAAGAGCTAGCGGGAATCTACAATGAGCAGTTCTTC. Amino acid sequence: CASRYTEELAGIYNEQFF.

About this clonotype: One end of the junction is discordant with germline, which a read error may explain. The chain joins TRBV5-1 to TRBJ1-1; D might be TRBD1 (5 bases). This CDR3 has 15 residues. Germline assignment: CDR1 SGHRS and CDR2 YFSETQ. Here the CDR3 DNA reads TGCGCCAGCAGCTTGGCGGGGCAGGAGAACACTGAATCTTTCTTT. This codes for CASSLAGQENTESFF.

At least ten counts were recorded for this clonotype. The chain joins TRBV5-1 to TRBJ1-4; D is uncertain. This CDR3 has 15 amino acids. The germline V gene has CDR1 SGHRS and CDR2 YFSETQ. Between the trimmed V and J ends, which lost 3 bases and 0 bases, there was a span of 9 bases. The CDR3 DNA follows: TGCGCCAGCAGCTCATCCGGGACAACTAATGAAAAACTGTTTTTT. This sequence encodes CASSSSGTTNEKLFF.

This clonotype was counted at least ten times. This sequence joins TRBV27 and TRBJ2-5; D remains unclear. Germline lookup yields CDR1 MNHEY and CDR2 SMNVEV (reference sequence). V lost 11 bases and J 1 base, leaving 8 bases between the germline ends. There are 11 residues in the CDR3. This chain's CDR3 is CAVLSQETQYF. DNA of the CDR3: TGTGCCGTTCTAAGCCAAGAGACCCAGTACTTC.